This paragraph covers one T cell receptor beta chain sequence. This CDR3 comprises 19 residues. The germline V gene has CDR1 SNHLY and CDR2 FYNNEI. V shed 2 bases and J 1 base; nucleotides not matched to a gene: 15. These data originate in a study of cytomegalovirus exposure and HLA in healthy donors. Amplification used 60 Vbeta primers and 13 Jbeta primers. Some clones are missing from TCRdb's copy, which holds only in-frame ones; the method was immunoSEQ multiplex PCR. The data contain fewer than 250,000 clones, approximately 80% of them singletons. The TCR originated in a man aged 25 to 40 in good health and CMV-seronegative. Sequenced input: PBMCs. This chain joins TRBV2 and TRBJ2-3; the match to TRBD2 covers 7 bases. The CDR3 sequence is CASSEYPWWEGEGTDTQYF. The CDR3 nucleotides read TGTGCCAGCAGTGAATATCCATGGTGGGAGGGTGAAGGCACAGATACGCAGTATTTT.